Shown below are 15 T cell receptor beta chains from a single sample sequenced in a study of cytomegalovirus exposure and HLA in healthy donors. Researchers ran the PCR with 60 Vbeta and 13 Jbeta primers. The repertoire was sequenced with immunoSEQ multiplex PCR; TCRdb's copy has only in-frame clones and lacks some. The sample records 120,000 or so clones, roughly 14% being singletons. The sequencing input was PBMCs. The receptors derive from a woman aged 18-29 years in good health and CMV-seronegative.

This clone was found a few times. This chain's CDR3 is CASRKTGVDEKLFF. The CDR3 DNA is TGTGCCAGCAGAAAGACAGGGGTAGACGAAAAACTGTTTTTT. The J gene is TRBJ1-4, the V gene TRBV5-4, with 8 nucleotides matching TRBD1. With 5 bases clipped from V and 8 bases from J, the junction kept 8 bases outside the gene matches. Germline V gives CDR1 SGHNT, CDR2 YYREEE (reference sequence). This CDR3 region has 14 residues. Drawing the rest from reference TRBV5-4 and TRBJ1-4, the complete variable domain is ETGVTQSPTHLIKTRGQQVTLRCSSQSGHNTVSWYQQALGQGPQFIFQYYREEENGRGNFPPRFSGLQFPNYSSELNVNALELDDSALYLCASRKTGVDEKLFFGSGTQLSVL.

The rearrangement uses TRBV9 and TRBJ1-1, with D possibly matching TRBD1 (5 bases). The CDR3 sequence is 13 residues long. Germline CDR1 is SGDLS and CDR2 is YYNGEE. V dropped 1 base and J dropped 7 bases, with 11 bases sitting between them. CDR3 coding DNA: TGTGCCAGCAGCGTATCAGGGATTAATGAAGCTTTCTTT. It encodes CASSVSGINEAFF.

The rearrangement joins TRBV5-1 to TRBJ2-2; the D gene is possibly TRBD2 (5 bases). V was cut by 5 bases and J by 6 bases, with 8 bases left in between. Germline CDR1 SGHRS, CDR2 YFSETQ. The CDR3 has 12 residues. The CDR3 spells CASSEGPGELFF. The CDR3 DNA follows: TGCGCCAGCAGTGAGGGCCCCGGGGAGCTGTTTTTT.

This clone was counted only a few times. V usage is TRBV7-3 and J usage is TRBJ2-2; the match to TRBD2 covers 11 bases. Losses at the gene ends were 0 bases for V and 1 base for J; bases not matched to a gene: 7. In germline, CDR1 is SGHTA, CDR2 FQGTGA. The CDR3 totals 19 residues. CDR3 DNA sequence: TGTGCCAGCAGCTTAACGAGGCTAGCGGGGGGCCGGAACACCGGGGAGCTGTTTTTT. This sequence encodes CASSLTRLAGGRNTGELFF. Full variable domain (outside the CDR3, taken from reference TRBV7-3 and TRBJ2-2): GAGVSQTPSNKVTEKGKYVELRCDPISGHTALYWYRQSLGQGPEFLIYFQGTGAADDSGLPNDRFFAVRPEGSVSTLKIQRTERGDSAVYLCASSLTRLAGGRNTGELFFGEGSRLTVL.

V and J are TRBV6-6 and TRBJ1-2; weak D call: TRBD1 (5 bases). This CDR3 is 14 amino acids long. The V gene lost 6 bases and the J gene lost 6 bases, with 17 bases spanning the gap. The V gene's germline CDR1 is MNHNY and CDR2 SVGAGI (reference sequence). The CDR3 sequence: CASSPDGGGDGYTF. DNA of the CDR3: TGTGCCAGCAGCCCGGACGGGGGAGGGGATGGCTACACCTTC.

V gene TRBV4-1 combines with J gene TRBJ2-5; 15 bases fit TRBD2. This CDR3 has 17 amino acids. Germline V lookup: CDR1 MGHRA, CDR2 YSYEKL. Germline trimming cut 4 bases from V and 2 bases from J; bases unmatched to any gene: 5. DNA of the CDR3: TGCGCCAGCAGCCCCGGACTAGCGGGGGGGCATCAAGAGACCCAGTACTTC. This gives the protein CASSPGLAGGHQETQYF.

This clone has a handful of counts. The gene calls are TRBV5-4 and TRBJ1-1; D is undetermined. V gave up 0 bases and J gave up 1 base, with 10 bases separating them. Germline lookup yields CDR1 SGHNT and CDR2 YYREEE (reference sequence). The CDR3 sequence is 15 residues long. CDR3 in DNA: TGTGCCAGCAGCTTGGCCTGGCCCCAGAACACTGAAGCTTTCTTT. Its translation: CASSLAWPQNTEAFF.

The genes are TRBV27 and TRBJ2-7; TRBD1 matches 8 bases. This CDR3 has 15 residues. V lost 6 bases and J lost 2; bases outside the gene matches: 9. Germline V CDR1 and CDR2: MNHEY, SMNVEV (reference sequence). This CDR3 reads CASSQRGTGTYEQYF. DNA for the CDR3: TGTGCCAGCAGCCAAAGGGGGACAGGAACCTACGAGCAGTACTTC.

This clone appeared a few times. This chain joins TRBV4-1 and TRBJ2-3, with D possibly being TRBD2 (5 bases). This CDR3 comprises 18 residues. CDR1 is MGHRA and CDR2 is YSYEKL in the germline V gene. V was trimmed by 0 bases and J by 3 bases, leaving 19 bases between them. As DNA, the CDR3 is TGCGCCAGCAGCCAAGATGCCCTCAGGCCCAGGAGGACAGATACGCAGTATTTT. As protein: CASSQDALRPRRTDTQYF.

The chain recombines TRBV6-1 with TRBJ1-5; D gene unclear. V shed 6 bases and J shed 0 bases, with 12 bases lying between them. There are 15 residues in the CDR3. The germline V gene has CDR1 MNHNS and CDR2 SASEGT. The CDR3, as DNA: TGTGCCAGCAGGACACAGATTTATAGCAATCAGCCCCAGCATTTT. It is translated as CASRTQIYSNQPQHF.

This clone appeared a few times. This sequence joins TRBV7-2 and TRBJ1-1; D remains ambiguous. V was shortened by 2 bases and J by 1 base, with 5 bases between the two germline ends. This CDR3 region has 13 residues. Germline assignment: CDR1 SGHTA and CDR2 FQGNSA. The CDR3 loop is CASSLLRNTEAFF. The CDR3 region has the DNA TGTGCCAGCAGCTTACTTAGGAACACTGAAGCTTTCTTT.

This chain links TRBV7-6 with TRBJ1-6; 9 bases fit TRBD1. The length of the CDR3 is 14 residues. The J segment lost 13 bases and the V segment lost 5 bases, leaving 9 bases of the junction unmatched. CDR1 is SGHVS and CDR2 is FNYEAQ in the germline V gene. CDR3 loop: CASSPGDRVGPLHF. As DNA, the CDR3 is TGTGCCAGCAGCCCGGGGGACAGGGTAGGTCCCCTCCACTTT. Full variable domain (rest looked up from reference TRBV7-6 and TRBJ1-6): GAGVSQSPRYKVTKRGQDVALRCDPISGHVSLYWYRQALGQGPEFLTYFNYEAQQDKSGLPNDRFSAERPEGSISTLTIQRTEQRDSAMYRCASSPGDRVGPLHFGNGTRLTVT.

The CDR3 DNA follows: TGTGCCAGTAGTCCGCGGAAAGGTAAGAACACTGAAGCTTTCTTT. This gives the protein CASSPRKGKNTEAFF. V is TRBV19 and J is TRBJ1-1; no clear D gene. The CDR3 spans 15 residues. The germline V gene has CDR1 LNHDA and CDR2 SQIVND (reference sequence). V was clipped by 5 bases and J by 1 base, with 14 bases between them.

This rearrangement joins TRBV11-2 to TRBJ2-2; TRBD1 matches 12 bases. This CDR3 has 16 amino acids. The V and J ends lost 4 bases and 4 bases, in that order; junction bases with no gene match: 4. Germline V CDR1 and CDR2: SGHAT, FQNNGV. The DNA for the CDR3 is TGTGCCAGCAGCTCGGGACAGGGGGCGGTCACCGGGGAGCTGTTTTTT. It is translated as CASSSGQGAVTGELFF.

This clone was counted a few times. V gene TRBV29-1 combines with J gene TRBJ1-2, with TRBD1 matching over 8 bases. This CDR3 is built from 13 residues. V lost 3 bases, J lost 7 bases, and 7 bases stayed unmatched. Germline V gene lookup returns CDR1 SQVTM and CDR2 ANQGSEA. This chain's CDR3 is CSVDTRGLSGYTF. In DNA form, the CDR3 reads TGCAGCGTTGATACCAGGGGGCTGTCTGGCTACACCTTC.